This is a list of T cell receptor beta chains from one sample in a study of T cell responses to AZD1222 COVID-19 vaccine. The method was immunoSEQ multiplex PCR; TCRdb's version includes in-frame clones alone and lacks a portion of them. Of 150,000 to 200,000 clones detected, approximately 89% appear once; the ten largest clones hold approximately 3.4%. Sample: peripheral blood, taken 28 days after the second AZD1222 dose. These receptors all come from an adult who received the AZD1222 COVID-19 vaccine. The CDR3 runs from the conserved cysteine through the conserved F or W. Clone size, where shown, is once, few, many, or a class for clones that have expanded.

>-|TRBV5-1
CASSPGEETQYF
>-|TRBV12-3/TRBV12-4
CASSQRPNQPQHF
>-|TRBV30
CAWSPSYEQYF
>-|TRBV27
CASSRPGLGETQYF
>once|TRBV10-2
CASSAHPTPGPSFF
>few|TRBV19
CASTHQDSPGYGYTF
>-|TRBV12-5
CASGSGLAGYNEQFF
>-|TRBV28
CASTEKQGAGTEAFF
>-|TRBV10-1
CASSETSGTKNNEQFF
>-|TRBV7-2
CASSFRGGYEQYF
>-|TRBV11-2
CASSPDLPSSYEQYF